The 13 T cell receptor beta chains below were found in one sample sequenced in a study of radiation and T cells in renal cell carcinoma. Time point given: blood 4 weeks post-SBRT, at nephrectomy. Indicated treatment: 15 Gy SBRT to primary tumor, nephrectomy 4 weeks later. Assay: immunoSEQ multiplex PCR; the TCRdb copy retains only in-frame clones and omits some. The table includes some 100,000 clones, roughly 82% detected once. Sequenced material: blood, taken from a patient whose treatment included radiotherapy and nephrectomy. The receptor set was obtained from a man aged 55 to 70 with renal cell carcinoma.

The rearrangement joins TRBV28 to TRBJ2-5; D unclear. V lost 5 bases and J 9 bases, leaving 13 bases between the germline ends. Germline V gives CDR1 MDHEN, CDR2 SYDVKM. This CDR3 has 12 residues. The DNA of the CDR3 is TGTGCCAGCAGTCCGAATAGGGTTCCCCAGTACTTC. Its protein is CASSPNRVPQYF.

This clone was recorded a few times. This chain uses TRBV21-1 with TRBJ2-7; TRBD1 was called by the table and not checked on the DNA. TRBV21-1 is reported as a pseudogene. The CDR3 has 15 residues. The CDR3 DNA reads as TGTGCCAGCAGCAATAACCGGGACAGGTACTACGAGCAGTACTTC. It encodes CASSNNRDRYYEQYF.

The J gene is TRBJ2-2, the V gene TRBV21-1; the tabulated D call, TRBD1, remains unverified against the DNA. TRBV21-1 is assigned pseudogene status. The CDR3 consists of 17 residues. The CDR3 bases are TGTGCCAGCAGCAAAGTGAGGGACAGGGGGAGGACCGGGGAGCTGTTTTTT. This sequence encodes CASSKVRDRGRTGELFF.

This chain uses TRBV19 with TRBJ1-5; 8 bases line up with TRBD1. Trimming took 3 bases from V and 4 from J; bases not matched to a gene: 5. Germline V lookup: CDR1 LNHDA, CDR2 SQIVND (reference sequence). The CDR3 is 15 amino acids. The CDR3 DNA is TGTGCCAGTAGTATTTTGACAGGGGAGAATCAGCCCCAGCATTTT. Encoded protein: CASSILTGENQPQHF.

The CDR3 is CASSPPTSADTQYF. Here the CDR3 DNA reads TGTGCCAGCTCACCCCCGACTAGCGCAGATACGCAGTATTTT. This chain joins TRBV18 and TRBJ2-3; 8 bases fit TRBD2. Germline loops: CDR1 KGHSH, CDR2 LQKENI. V lost 3 bases and J lost 4; bases outside the gene matches: 3. The CDR3 totals 14 residues.

This chain connects TRBV28 to TRBJ2-7; no reliable D call. Trimming removed 6 bases at V and 0 bases at J, with 12 bases between. The CDR3 spans 14 residues. Germline V gene data show CDR1 as MDHEN and CDR2 as SYDVKM. This CDR3 reads CASSPLGTSYEQYF. DNA of the CDR3: TGTGCCAGCAGCCCTCTGGGTACCTCCTACGAGCAGTACTTC.

The chain joins TRBV19 to TRBJ1-1; 11 positions agree with TRBD1. The CDR3 runs 15 residues. V shed 3 bases and J 3 bases; nucleotides not matched to a gene: 3. Germline values: CDR1 LNHDA, CDR2 SQIVND (reference sequence). CDR3 protein: CASSMDRGPDTEAFF. CDR3 sequence (DNA): TGTGCCAGTAGTATGGACAGGGGGCCGGACACTGAAGCTTTCTTT.

V gene TRBV19 combines with J gene TRBJ1-3; no definite D call. V lost 4 bases and J lost 0, with 13 bases in between. CDR3 length equals 16 residues. CDR1 LNHDA and CDR2 SQIVND come from the germline V gene (reference sequence). In DNA, the CDR3 is TGTGCCAGTAGTAGAGGGTTCGCCCTCTCTGGAAACACCATATATTTT. It is translated as CASSRGFALSGNTIYF. Complete variable domain (other parts from reference TRBV19 and TRBJ1-3): DGGITQSPKYLFRKEGQNVTLSCEQNLNHDAMYWYRQDPGQGLRLIYYSQIVNDFQKGDIAEGYSVSREKKESFPLTVTSAQKNPTAFYLCASSRGFALSGNTIYFGEGSWLTVV.

This clone was detected once. The chain is built from TRBV15 and TRBJ1-2; D gene unclear. V gave up 1 base and J gave up 7 bases, with 7 bases separating them. This CDR3 contains 12 residues. CDR1 LNHNV and CDR2 YYDKDF come from the germline V gene (reference sequence). CDR3 sequence: CATSRALVGYTF. CDR3 coding DNA: TGTGCCACCAGCAGAGCCCTTGTTGGCTACACCTTC.

The rearrangement links TRBV10-2 to TRBJ2-5; TRBD2 might be the D (5 bases). Germline V gene lookup returns CDR1 WSHSY and CDR2 SAAADI. The ends were cut back, 4 bases at V and 4 bases at J, with 19 bases in the middle. CDR3 length equals 16 residues. The CDR3 DNA is TGCGCCAGCAGTGGGGCTGTACCGGACTCCCTAGAGACCCAGTACTTC. Translated: CASSGAVPDSLETQYF.

By sample fraction, this clone is medium-sized. The chain joins TRBV2 to TRBJ1-2; D is unclear. V lost 6 bases, J lost 4 bases, and 12 bases lay in between. This CDR3 region has 13 residues. Germline V gene data show CDR1 as SNHLY and CDR2 as FYNNEI. CDR3 sequence reads: CASRTLWSYGYTF. The CDR3, as DNA: TGTGCCAGCAGGACACTCTGGAGCTATGGCTACACCTTC.

This chain connects TRBV11-2 to TRBJ2-7, with no clear D. Germline CDR1 SGHAT, CDR2 FQNNGV. The ends were cut back, 5 bases at V and 6 bases at J, with 14 bases in the middle. This CDR3 comprises 13 residues. This chain's CDR3 is CASSKHPTFEQYF. CDR3 bases: TGTGCCAGCAGCAAACACCCGACCTTCGAGCAGTACTTC.

The chain joins TRBV5-1 to TRBJ1-2; TRBD1 is a possible D gene (5 bases). Per the germline V gene, CDR1 is SGHRS and CDR2 is YFSETQ. V lost 4 bases, J lost 7 bases, and 8 bases lay in between. This CDR3 spans 11 amino acids. The CDR3 sequence: CASSAQGGYTF. The CDR3 DNA follows: TGCGCCAGCAGCGCCCAGGGTGGCTACACCTTC.